These 24 T cell receptor beta chains were all obtained from the same sample, sequenced in a study of blood T cell repertoires in COVID-19. The protocol was immunoSEQ multiplex PCR, while the TCRdb copy is restricted to in-frame clones and leaves out a portion. The table includes some 120,000 clones, roughly three quarters detected once. Source material: peripheral blood. Every receptor here comes from a human donor in a cohort sampled during active COVID-19.

This rearrangement joins TRBV3-1 (or the pseudogene TRBV3-2) to TRBJ2-7; possibly TRBD2 for D (5 bases). This CDR3 is built from 15 residues. Germline CDR1 and CDR2: LGHDT and YNNKEL (reference sequence). Trimming left V 4 bases short and J 0 bases short, with 13 bases between. CDR3 nucleotides: TGTGCCAGCAGCCCTACTCGGGGAAGCTCCTACGAGCAGTACTTC. Translated, it gives CASSPTRGSSYEQYF.

CDR3 nucleotide sequence: TGCGCCAGCAGCTTGAATATTGGGACAGACTATGGCTACACCTTC. As protein: CASSLNIGTDYGYTF. This chain links TRBV5-1 with TRBJ1-2, with TRBD1 matching over 7 bases. Unmatched junction bases numbered 6, after V lost 1 base and J lost 3 bases. Germline assignment: CDR1 SGHRS and CDR2 YFSETQ. The CDR3 runs 15 residues.

The chain links TRBV9 to TRBJ1-2; D is uncertain. Looked up from germline, CDR1 is SGDLS and CDR2 is YYNGEE. This CDR3 has 13 amino acids. The ends were cut back, 4 bases at V and 2 bases at J, with 9 bases in the middle. The CDR3 nucleotides are TGTGCCAGCAGCTCAGAGGGAAACTATGGCTACACCTTC. Amino acids: CASSSEGNYGYTF. Full variable domain (rest looked up from reference TRBV9 and TRBJ1-2): DSGVTQTPKHLITATGQRVTLRCSPRSGDLSVYWYQQSLDQGLQFLIQYYNGEERAKGNILERFSAQQFPDLHSELNLSSLELGDSALYFCASSSEGNYGYTFGSGTRLTVV.

V is TRBV11-2 and J is TRBJ2-5; 7 bases agree with TRBD2. The V gene's germline CDR1 is SGHAT and CDR2 FQNNGV. The CDR3 covers 15 residues. Trimming at V came to 0 bases and at J to 3 bases, leaving 4 bases not matched to a gene. The chain's CDR3 is CASSLDPGLEETQYF. CDR3 nucleotide sequence: TGTGCCAGCAGCTTAGATCCCGGACTAGAAGAGACCCAGTACTTC. Together with reference TRBV11-2 and TRBJ2-5, the CDR3 gives the full variable domain: EAGVAQSPRYKIIEKRQSVAFWCNPISGHATLYWYQQILGQGPKLLIQFQNNGVVDDSQLPKDRFSAERLKGVDSTLKIQPAKLEDSAVYLCASSLDPGLEETQYFGPGTRLLVL.

The chain recombines TRBV5-4 with TRBJ2-7; 13 bases are shared with TRBD2. The J segment lost 1 base and the V segment lost 3 bases, leaving 4 bases of the junction unmatched. CDR1 and CDR2 from the germline V gene are SGHNT and YYREEE (reference sequence). The CDR3 extends over 16 amino acids. CDR3 nucleotides: TGTGCCAGCAGCTGGGGACTAGCGGGAAGTTCCTACGAGCAGTACTTC. Translated, it gives CASSWGLAGSSYEQYF.

The V and J genes are TRBV28 and TRBJ2-7; D is unclear. This CDR3 spans 13 amino acids. Trimming removed 7 bases from V and 0 bases from J, with 10 bases in between. The germline V gene encodes CDR1 MDHEN and CDR2 SYDVKM. The CDR3 here is CASKTRSSYEQYF. The DNA for the CDR3 is TGTGCCAGCAAAACTCGGTCCTCCTACGAGCAGTACTTC.

V usage is TRBV18 and J usage is TRBJ2-7, with D possibly matching TRBD2 (6 bases). Per the germline V gene, CDR1 is KGHSH and CDR2 is LQKENI. This CDR3 has 15 residues. Trimming took off 3 bases at V and 4 bases at J, with 16 bases between the two ends. CDR3 region: CASSPAPGRLYEQYF. For the CDR3, the DNA is TGTGCCAGCTCACCGGCCCCAGGGAGGTTGTACGAGCAGTACTTC.

This clone has only a few counts. The chain uses TRBV7-9 and TRBJ1-1; 7 positions agree with TRBD1. Germline V gene lookup returns CDR1 SEHNR and CDR2 FQNEAQ (reference sequence). This CDR3 region has 15 residues. Germline trimming cut 5 bases from V and 1 base from J; bases unmatched to any gene: 7. CDR3: CASSLRQGTNTEAFF. Here the CDR3 DNA reads TGTGCCAGCAGCCTCCGACAGGGAACGAACACTGAAGCTTTCTTT.

This chain joins TRBV19 and TRBJ1-6; tentatively, D is TRBD1 (6 bases). CDR1 LNHDA and CDR2 SQIVND come from the germline V gene (reference sequence). V lost 4 bases, J lost 2 bases, and 15 bases lay in between. The CDR3 is 17 amino acids. The CDR3 spells CASSNLAGEAYNSPLHF. As DNA, the CDR3 is TGTGCCAGTAGTAACCTCGCAGGGGAAGCCTATAATTCACCCCTCCACTTT.

In DNA, the CDR3 is TGTGCCAGCAGTCCGACGGGAGGGGTTAGGGAGTTCTTC. Its protein product is CASSPTGGVREFF. This chain links TRBV12-3 or TRBV12-4 with TRBJ2-1, with TRBD2 matching over 8 bases. With V trimmed by 5 bases and J by 14 bases, 11 bases remained unmatched. The CDR3 sequence is 13 residues long.

The V call is TRBV18, the J call TRBJ1-1; D is ambiguous. Trimming cost V 0 bases and J 3 bases, with 11 bases left between them. The CDR3 runs to 15 residues. Germline V gene lookup returns CDR1 KGHSH and CDR2 LQKENI. The CDR3 sequence: CASSPPGGWDTEAFF. The CDR3 coding sequence is TGTGCCAGCTCACCACCGGGCGGGTGGGACACTGAAGCTTTCTTT.

This clone appeared a single time. The genes are TRBV13 and TRBJ2-1, with TRBD2 matching 7 bases. The germline V gene has CDR1 PRHDT and CDR2 FYEKMQ (reference sequence). The CDR3 consists of 15 residues. Trimming took 5 bases from V and 5 from J; bases not matched to a gene: 9. The CDR3, as DNA: TGTGCCAGCAGCATAGCTCTAGCGGAAAACAATGAGCAGTTCTTC. Protein sequence: CASSIALAENNEQFF.

This rearrangement joins TRBV6-1 to TRBJ1-1, with 8 bases identical to TRBD1. V gave up 3 bases and J gave up 3 bases; unmatched junction bases: 9. From germline, CDR1 is MNHNS and CDR2 SASEGT. The CDR3 contains 16 residues. The DNA for the CDR3 is TGTGCCAGCAGTGATGGACAGGGTTATTCGGACACTGAAGCTTTCTTT. It yields the protein CASSDGQGYSDTEAFF.

J is TRBJ1-1 and V is TRBV24-1; the match to TRBD1 covers 7 bases. CDR3 length: 16 residues. V shed 7 bases and J 0 bases; nucleotides not matched to a gene: 10. The germline CDR1 and CDR2 sequences are KGHDR and SFDVKD. For the CDR3, the DNA is TGTGCCACCAGGGTTATCCGGGACAGCCTGAACACTGAAGCTTTCTTT. Its translation: CATRVIRDSLNTEAFF.

J is TRBJ1-2 and V is TRBV7-9, with D perhaps TRBD1 (5 bases). Trimming cost V 0 bases and J 3 bases, with 11 bases left between them. The CDR3 sequence is 15 residues long. Per the germline V gene, CDR1 is SEHNR and CDR2 is FQNEAQ (reference sequence). CDR3 sequence reads: CASSLALGADYGYTF. As DNA, the CDR3 is TGTGCCAGCAGCTTAGCGCTAGGGGCGGACTATGGCTACACCTTC.

The rearrangement uses TRBV2 and TRBJ2-3, with D possibly being TRBD2 (6 bases). Germline CDR1 reads SNHLY; CDR2 reads FYNNEI. This CDR3 is 17 amino acids long. Trimming removed 3 bases from V and 3 bases from J, with 19 bases in between. The CDR3 reads CASSDGRGEDLTDTQYF. The CDR3 DNA is TGTGCCAGCAGTGATGGGAGAGGGGAGGACTTGACAGATACGCAGTATTTT.

This chain connects TRBV7-9 to TRBJ2-3; 8 nucleotides match TRBD1. Trimming took 1 base from V and 8 from J; bases not matched to a gene: 8. This CDR3 comprises 15 residues. Germline lookup yields CDR1 SEHNR and CDR2 FQNEAQ (reference sequence). The CDR3 loop is CASSLGAGGRATQYF. As DNA, the CDR3 is TGTGCCAGCAGCTTAGGTGCAGGGGGCCGAGCTACGCAGTATTTT.

The chain joins TRBV6-1 to TRBJ1-4, with D hard to call. Germline CDR1 MNHNS, CDR2 SASEGT. The V gene lost 2 bases and the J gene lost 8 bases, with 12 bases spanning the gap. CDR3 length equals 14 residues. The CDR3 bases are TGTGCCAGCAGTGAACTAGGTTTTCAAGAAAAACTGTTTTTT. It encodes CASSELGFQEKLFF.

The J gene is TRBJ2-7, the V gene TRBV6-5; D may be TRBD2 (5 bases). V was pared by 6 bases and J by 2 bases, with 8 bases between. This CDR3 contains 12 residues. CDR1 and CDR2 (germline): MNHEY, SVGAGI. CDR3 sequence (DNA): TGTGCCAGCAGCCGGGGAGCCTACGAGCAGTACTTC. This encodes CASSRGAYEQYF.

There are a few counts of this clone. The gene calls are TRBV19 and TRBJ2-7, with TRBD1 matching over 8 bases. From germline, CDR1 is LNHDA and CDR2 SQIVND (reference sequence). There are 16 residues in the CDR3. V was clipped by 5 bases and J by 0 bases; unmatched bases: 9. CDR3 region: CASSPSTGEVSYEQYF. For the CDR3, the DNA is TGTGCCAGTAGTCCTTCGACAGGGGAGGTCTCCTACGAGCAGTACTTC.

V usage is TRBV5-1 and J usage is TRBJ2-7, with 7 bases fitting TRBD1. The CDR3 consists of 15 residues. CDR1 is SGHRS, CDR2 YFSETQ, per germline. V was clipped by 4 bases and J by 2 bases; unmatched bases: 9. In DNA form, the CDR3 reads TGCGCCAGCAGCAAAAGGACAGGAAAAGCCTACGAGCAGTACTTC. Translating gives CASSKRTGKAYEQYF. Using reference TRBV5-1 and TRBJ2-7 for the parts outside the CDR3, the full variable domain is KAGVTQTPRYLIKTRGQQVTLSCSPISGHRSVSWYQQTPGQGLQFLFEYFSETQRNKGNFPGRFSGRQFSNSRSEMNVSTLELGDSALYLCASSKRTGKAYEQYFGPGTRLTVT.

This clone was counted at least ten times. J is TRBJ2-7 and V is TRBV24-1, with 7 bases aligning to TRBD2. The CDR3 runs to 15 residues. The junction had 8 bases not matched to a gene; V was cut back by 4 bases and J by 3 bases. Germline V CDR1 and CDR2: KGHDR, SFDVKD. The CDR3 DNA is TGTGCCACCAGTGACAGCGGGACTGGAGGCTACGAGCAGTACTTC. Translated: CATSDSGTGGYEQYF.

The chain uses TRBV4-1 and TRBJ1-1; 8 bases line up with TRBD1. V was pared by 1 base and J by 2 bases, with 18 bases of the junction left unmatched. CDR3 size: 20 residues. The V gene's germline CDR1 is MGHRA and CDR2 YSYEKL. CDR3 sequence: CASSQALYRTGTRANTEAFF. The CDR3 region has the DNA TGCGCCAGCAGCCAAGCACTCTACCGGACAGGGACACGAGCAAACACTGAAGCTTTCTTT.

The chain has TRBV4-1 and TRBJ1-2; 10 positions agree with TRBD1. CDR3 size: 14 residues. After removal of 6 bases from V and 2 bases from J, the junction contained 3 bases not matched to a gene. Germline V gene lookup returns CDR1 MGHRA and CDR2 YSYEKL. The CDR3 region has the DNA TGCGCCAGCAGTCCGGGACAGGGGAACTATGGCTACACCTTC. Translation gives CASSPGQGNYGYTF.